Presented here are 9 T cell receptor beta chains from one specimen sequenced in a study of T cell changes during pregnancy in multiple sclerosis. Libraries were prepared by immunoSEQ multiplex PCR; TCRdb keeps only in-frame clonotypes and omits some of them. The data contain some 96,000 clones, 92% of them seen just once; the ten biggest clones take up 1.5% to 2.5%. This material consisted of peripheral blood, taken after pregnancy. The source is a female donor with multiple sclerosis, enrolled in a pregnancy study.

The rearrangement links TRBV5-1 to TRBJ2-3; D might be TRBD1 (6 bases). Per germline, CDR1 SGHRS and CDR2 YFSETQ. The CDR3 has 13 residues. V was clipped by 9 bases and J by 2 bases, with 13 bases between them. The chain's CDR3 is CATNQGNTDTQYF. The CDR3 DNA reads TGCGCCACGAATCAGGGGAACACAGATACGCAGTATTTT.

The genes are TRBV7-9 and TRBJ2-1; the D gene is possibly TRBD2 (5 bases). The ends were cut back, 1 base at V and 9 bases at J, with 10 bases in the middle. CDR1 is SEHNR, CDR2 FQNEAQ, per germline (reference sequence). There are 13 residues in the CDR3. The CDR3 loop reads CASSLVGILEQFF. CDR3 DNA: TGTGCCAGCAGCTTAGTCGGGATTCTTGAGCAGTTCTTC.

V usage is TRBV12-5 and J usage is TRBJ2-3; D may be TRBD1 (6 bases). This CDR3 has 19 residues. V gave up 2 bases and J gave up 0 bases, with 21 bases separating them. The germline CDR1 and CDR2 sequences are LGHNT and FRNRAP. CDR3 amino acids: CASGLSLKNRVPSTDTQYF. CDR3 in DNA: TGTGCTAGTGGTTTGTCCCTCAAAAACAGGGTTCCTAGCACAGATACGCAGTATTTT.

V is TRBV9 and J is TRBJ2-5; D perhaps matches TRBD1 (5 bases). The CDR3 spans 16 residues. Germline V gene sequence: CDR1 SGDLS, CDR2 YYNGEE. The V and J ends lost 0 bases and 4 bases respectively, with 16 bases between them. The CDR3 region has the DNA TGTGCCAGCAGCGTAGATGACAGTAGATACGGAGAGACCCAGTACTTC. Protein product: CASSVDDSRYGETQYF.

J is TRBJ2-2 and V is TRBV4-2, with TRBD2 matching over 10 bases. CDR1 and CDR2 from the germline V gene are LGHNA and YNFKEQ. V trimming: 0 bases; J trimming: 6 bases; junction bases outside the gene matches: 1. The CDR3 spans 15 residues. The CDR3 region is CASSQDLAGAGELFF. CDR3 coding DNA: TGTGCCAGCAGCCAAGATCTAGCGGGAGCCGGGGAGCTGTTTTTT.

This clone was detected once. This chain uses TRBV5-1 with TRBJ2-3; TRBD2 aligns across 7 bases. The length of the CDR3 is 16 residues. The V and J ends lost 3 bases and 4 bases, in that order; junction bases with no gene match: 11. The V gene's germline CDR1 is SGHRS and CDR2 YFSETQ. CDR3 residues: CASSWGLPYQADTQYF. The CDR3 DNA is TGCGCCAGCAGCTGGGGACTACCCTATCAAGCAGATACGCAGTATTTT.

The chain recombines TRBV6-4 with TRBJ2-1; tentative D call: TRBD2 (5 bases). Germline CDR1 reads MRHNA; CDR2 reads SNTAGT. This CDR3 is built from 13 residues. Between the trimmed V and J ends, which lost 3 bases and 4 bases, there was a span of 7 bases. The CDR3 loop is CASSEDSYNEQFF. The CDR3 bases are TGTGCCAGCAGTGAGGACTCTTACAATGAGCAGTTCTTC.

This clone came up once. V gene TRBV2 combines with J gene TRBJ1-2; D is ambiguous. The germline gives CDR1 SNHLY, CDR2 FYNNEI. The CDR3 spans 11 residues. Trimming left V 5 bases short and J 3 bases short, with 4 bases between. This chain's CDR3 is CASSLDYGYTF. DNA for the CDR3: TGTGCCAGCAGTTTAGACTATGGCTACACCTTC.

The rearrangement links TRBV19 to TRBJ1-3, with 8 positions matching TRBD1. With 5 bases clipped from V and 2 bases from J, the junction kept 11 bases outside the gene matches. The CDR3 spans 17 residues. Germline values: CDR1 LNHDA, CDR2 SQIVND (reference sequence). The CDR3 nucleotides are TGTGCCAGTAGTCCCGGGGGGACAGGCCAGCCTGGAAACACCATATATTTT. Translated, it gives CASSPGGTGQPGNTIYF.